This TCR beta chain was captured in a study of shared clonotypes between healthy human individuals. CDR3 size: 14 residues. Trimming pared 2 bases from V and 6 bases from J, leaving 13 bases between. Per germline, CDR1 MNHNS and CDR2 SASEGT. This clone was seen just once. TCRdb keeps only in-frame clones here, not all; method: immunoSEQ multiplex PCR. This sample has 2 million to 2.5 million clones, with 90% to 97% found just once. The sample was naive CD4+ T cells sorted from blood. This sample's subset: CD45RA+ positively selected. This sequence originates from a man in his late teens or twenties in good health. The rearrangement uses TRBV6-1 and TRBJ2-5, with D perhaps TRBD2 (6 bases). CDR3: CASSEWWGVKTQYF. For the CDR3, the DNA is TGTGCCAGCAGTGAATGGTGGGGGGTAAAGACCCAGTACTTC.